These 9 T cell receptor beta chains were sequenced from one sample in a study of T cell changes during pregnancy in multiple sclerosis. Produced via immunoSEQ multiplex PCR; TCRdb's table is partial and in-frame only. The repertoire consists of roughly 49,000 clones, with about nine tenths occurring once and the leading ten covering 0.2% to 0.3%. Here the sequenced sample was CD4+ T cells from peripheral blood mononuclear cells, taken in the second trimester of pregnancy. The source is a female donor with multiple sclerosis, enrolled in a pregnancy study.

This clone was found once. The rearrangement joins TRBV6-5 to TRBJ2-7, with TRBD2 identical over 11 bases. Germline loops: CDR1 MNHEY, CDR2 SVGAGI. Trimming removed 2 bases from V and 4 bases from J; junction bases left unmatched: 4. The CDR3 consists of 15 residues. The CDR3 spells CASSYRLAGLYEQYF. DNA of the CDR3: TGTGCCAGCAGTTACCGACTAGCGGGGCTTTACGAGCAGTACTTC.

This chain connects TRBV29-1 to TRBJ1-1; D is ambiguous. The CDR3 loop spans 13 amino acids. Germline CDR1 is SQVTM and CDR2 is ANQGSEA. The V end was cut by 3 bases, the J end by 1 base, with 9 bases between. The CDR3 region is CSVDHAGNTEAFF. Here the CDR3 DNA reads TGCAGCGTTGATCACGCAGGGAACACTGAAGCTTTCTTT.

J is TRBJ1-6 and V is TRBV25-1; D is unclear. Germline CDR1 MGHDK, CDR2 SYGVNS. This CDR3 has 13 amino acids. Trimming took 1 base from V and 9 from J, leaving 7 bases between them. The chain's CDR3 is CASSEFLSSPLHF. The CDR3 nucleotides read TGTGCCAGCAGTGAATTCCTCTCTTCACCCCTCCACTTT.

The chain links TRBV4-1 to TRBJ2-5; 10 bases map to TRBD1. The CDR3 spans 15 residues. After removal of 0 bases from V and 7 bases from J, the junction contained 5 bases not matched to a gene. Germline V gene data show CDR1 as MGHRA and CDR2 as YSYEKL. CDR3: CASSQDGTGDGTQYF. In DNA, the CDR3 is TGCGCCAGCAGCCAAGATGGGACAGGGGACGGGACCCAGTACTTC.

The chain has TRBV5-6 and TRBJ1-2; possibly TRBD1 for D (6 bases). V lost 4 bases and J 7 bases, leaving 17 bases between the germline ends. The CDR3 has 14 amino acids. Germline V gene data show CDR1 as SGHDT and CDR2 as YYEEEE. In DNA, the CDR3 is TGTGCCAGCAGCCCCGATGGGACATCATCTGGCTACACCTTC. This sequence encodes CASSPDGTSSGYTF. The full variable domain, with the rest looked up from reference TRBV5-6 and TRBJ1-2, is DAGVTQSPTHLIKTRGQQVTLRCSPKSGHDTVSWYQQALGQGPQFIFQYYEEEERQRGNFPDRFSGHQFPNYSSELNVNALLLGDSALYLCASSPDGTSSGYTFGSGTRLTVV.

This chain links TRBV7-3 with TRBJ1-4; D gene uncertain. CDR1 and CDR2 from the germline V gene are SGHTA and FQGTGA. The CDR3 spans 15 residues. V was cut by 2 bases and J by 6 bases, with 13 bases left in between. The CDR3 here is CASSLSASRDEKLFF. Written as DNA, the CDR3 is TGTGCCAGCAGCTTATCTGCCTCGAGGGATGAAAAACTGTTTTTT. Drawing the rest from reference TRBV7-3 and TRBJ1-4, the complete variable domain is GAGVSQTPSNKVTEKGKYVELRCDPISGHTALYWYRQSLGQGPEFLIYFQGTGAADDSGLPNDRFFAVRPEGSVSTLKIQRTERGDSAVYLCASSLSASRDEKLFFGSGTQLSVL.

This CDR3 reads CASSLSGTGVGEKLFF. As DNA, the CDR3 is TGTGCCAGCAGCTTAAGTGGAACAGGGGTGGGTGAAAAACTGTTTTTT. The chain employs TRBV11-2 and TRBJ1-4; TRBD1 aligns across 7 bases. Germline loops: CDR1 SGHAT, CDR2 FQNNGV. The CDR3 runs to 16 residues. The V and J ends lost 2 bases and 7 bases, in that order; junction bases with no gene match: 10.

The chain has TRBV27 and TRBJ1-1, with D uncertain. Between the trimmed V and J ends, which lost 0 bases and 3 bases, there was a span of 8 bases. CDR1 is MNHEY and CDR2 is SMNVEV in the germline V gene (reference sequence). The CDR3 extends over 14 amino acids. The CDR3 sequence: CASSLSDGDTEAFF. DNA for the CDR3: TGTGCCAGCAGTTTATCGGACGGGGACACTGAAGCTTTCTTT.

This clone was seen just once. The J gene is TRBJ2-3, the V gene TRBV6-5; 8 bases align to TRBD2. The CDR3 covers 15 residues. Germline assignment: CDR1 MNHEY and CDR2 SVGAGI. V shed 2 bases, J shed 6 bases, and the junction held 7 bases outside the gene matches. CDR3 nucleotide sequence: TGTGCCAGCAGTTACATTAAGCGGGGGATTGATACGCAGTATTTT. It is translated as CASSYIKRGIDTQYF.